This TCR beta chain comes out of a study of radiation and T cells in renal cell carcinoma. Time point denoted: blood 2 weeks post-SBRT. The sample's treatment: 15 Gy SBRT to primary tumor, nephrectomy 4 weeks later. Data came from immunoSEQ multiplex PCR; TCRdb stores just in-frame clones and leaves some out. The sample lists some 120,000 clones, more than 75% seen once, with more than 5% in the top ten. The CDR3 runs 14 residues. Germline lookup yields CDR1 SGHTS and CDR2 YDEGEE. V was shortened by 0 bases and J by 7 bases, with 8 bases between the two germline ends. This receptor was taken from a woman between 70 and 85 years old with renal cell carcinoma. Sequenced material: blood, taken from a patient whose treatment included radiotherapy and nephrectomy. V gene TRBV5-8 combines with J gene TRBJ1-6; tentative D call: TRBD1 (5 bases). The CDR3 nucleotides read TGTGCCAGCAGCTTGGGGGACCGGAATTCACCCCTCCACTTT. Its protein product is CASSLGDRNSPLHF.